This TCR beta chain is drawn from a study of T cell repertoires in cytomegalovirus infection. Turning to this clonotype: Its antigen is as yet unknown.

Trimming took 6 bases from V and 7 from J, leaving 24 bases between them. CDR3 length: 17 residues. TCRdb fed the reads into MiXCR, producing one record per CDR3 protein. The repertoire holds roughly 340,000 distinct CDR3 sequences, about 27% seen once, with approximately 20% in the top ten. The source material was cultured PBMCs, sampled from culture after CMV antigen stimulation. V usage is TRBV12-3 or TRBV12-4 and J usage is TRBJ2-2; D may be TRBD2 (7 bases). The sequence was obtained from a human donor in good health (CMV status not recorded). Some clones in this sample may be carry-over from other donors' samples. DNA of the CDR3: TGTGCCAGCAGCTTCCTTGGGGGGGGCGAGAAGATCGGGGAGCTGTTTTTT. Translated: CASSFLGGGEKIGELFF.